This TCR beta chain was recovered during a study of neurological immune-mediated disorders (dated by TCRdb to between 2017 and 2020). Looking at the study overall: Using UMI-based sequencing, the study compared peripheral blood TCR-beta repertoires from patients with HTLV-I-associated myelopathy (HAM/TSP), patients with multiple sclerosis, and healthy controls. The 90 to 120 TCR-beta libraries covered PBMC samples along with longitudinal samples, technical triplicates, and paired sorted CD4+ and CD8+ T-cell subsets. Of the 70 or so subjects in the cohort, around 15 were HAM/TSP patients, roughly 35 were multiple sclerosis patients, and about 20 were healthy controls. What the study reported, not specific to this receptor: No identical CDR3 amino acid sequences were shared among expanded clones across subjects, suggesting private TCR-beta repertoires in all groups. TCR clonal expansion was highest in HAM/TSP patients and lowest in MS patients, with MS patients falling below even healthy controls.

cDNA was synthesized by template-switch 5'RACE using a primer with a 10-nucleotide random unique molecular identifier that tagged each TCR transcript. Every sequencing run covered 15-18 subjects and yielded more than 200 million TCR-beta sequences. The RNeasy kit was used for extraction of total RNA. The KAPA Real-time Library Amplification kit was used to amplify TCR-beta VDJ regions with primers for the TCR constant region and the 5'RACE anchor. A first PCR added sample indexes and Illumina adaptors, and a second PCR then raised library yield. The roughly 650 bp TCR product was size-selected on a 2% E-gel SizeSelection system after Ampure bead purification. Before pooling, libraries had their quality checked on a Bioanalyzer, their concentration measured with Qubit, and their quantity determined with the Kapa Library Quantification kit. An Illumina HiSeq 2500 sequenced the libraries paired-end 2 x 150 bp. To increase sequence diversity, about 25-31% phiX was spiked into each library pool. For the original study's pipeline: The UMI-based MiGEC pipeline processed quality-filtered reads and removed over 80% of raw TCR sequences during error correction. VDJ genes were aligned to IMGT germline references, and clonotypes were defined by unique CDR3 amino acid sequence plus V-J genes. Clonal expansion, Shannon diversity and CDR3 relatedness (CalcPairwiseDistances, ClusterSamples) were evaluated with VDJtools, and phylogenetic trees were built with CLCbio workbench. Clones with at least 8 unique UMIs were defined as expanded, with this threshold being based on coefficient-of-variation modelling across technical triplicates. TCRdb passed the public sequencing reads through fastp at Q25 and MiXCR, retaining productive beta sequences. Entries are consolidated by CDR3 protein sequence, retaining the most common genes and DNA. The V and J calls reflect TCRdb's pipeline rather than the authors' work. In this sample the table shows tens of thousands of distinct CDR3 sequences, around 14% of which occur a single time. In total, the top ten clones hold around 27% of the sample.

V is pruned by 6 bases and J by 4 bases, leaving 5 bases of the junction without a gene match. The CDR3 holds 15 amino acids from the cysteine to the phenylalanine. CDR3 DNA only is kept here, 45 bases in frame from base 1. Via the germline V gene, CDR1 is MNHEY and CDR2 SVGEGT. Unsorted PBMC libraries were generated from 2 million PBMCs stored in RNAlater at -80 °C until RNA extraction. Peripheral blood was subjected to Ficoll-Hypaque density gradient centrifugation to isolate PBMCs, which were then cryopreserved in liquid nitrogen. This clonotype was seen ten or more times. Its cognate antigen has yet to be identified. Base-call qualities are not available, and no considerably larger clone is one nucleotide away.

This clonotype originated in a woman aged 50 to 65 with HTLV-1-associated myelopathy (HAM/TSP). Sequencing was performed on PBMCs. This chain joins TRBV6-2 or TRBV6-3 to TRBJ2-3, and 12 junction bases match TRBD2. The DNA sequence is TGTGCCAGCAGGCCTAGCGGGGGGGCGTCAGATACGCAGTATTTT. Protein translation: CASRPSGGASDTQYF.